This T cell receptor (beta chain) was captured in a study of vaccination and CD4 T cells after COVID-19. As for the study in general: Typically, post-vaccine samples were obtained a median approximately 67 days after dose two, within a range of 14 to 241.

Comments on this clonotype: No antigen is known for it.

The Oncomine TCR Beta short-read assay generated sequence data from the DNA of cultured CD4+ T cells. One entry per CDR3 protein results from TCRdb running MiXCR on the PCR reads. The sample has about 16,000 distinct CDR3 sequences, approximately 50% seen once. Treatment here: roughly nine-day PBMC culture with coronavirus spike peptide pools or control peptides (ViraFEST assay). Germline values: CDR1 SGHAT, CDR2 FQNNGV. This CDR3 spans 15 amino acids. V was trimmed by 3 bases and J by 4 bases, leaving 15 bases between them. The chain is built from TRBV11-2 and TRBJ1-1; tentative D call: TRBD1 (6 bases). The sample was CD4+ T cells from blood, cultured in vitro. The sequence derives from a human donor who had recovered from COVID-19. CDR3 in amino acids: CASSLGQGWVTEAFF. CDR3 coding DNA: TGTGCCAGCAGCTTGGGGCAGGGGTGGGTCACTGAAGCTTTCTTT.